These T cell receptor beta chains were read from a single sample in a study of persistence of HIV-infected CD4 T cells. Using immunoSEQ multiplex PCR, the repertoire was profiled, and TCRdb retains in-frame clones only, with some absent. This sample has 35,000 to 55,000 clones; around 90% occur once, and the top ten carry 0.4% to 0.5%. These receptors lack a known antigen. The sample in question was CD4+ T cells sorted from PBMCs after roughly 17-hour stimulation, obtained from a patient who received antiretroviral therapy. The source of these receptors is an adult woman with HIV who was CMV-seropositive. Each CDR3 is given with its conserved first and last residue. D genes are given only for firm matches. Size tells how often a clone was seen (once, few, many) or the class of an expanded clone, and some rows leave it out.

clone_size: .; j_call: TRBJ1-2; d_call: .; v_call: TRBV24-1; cdr3_length: 14; cdr3_aa: CATSDFGPGGGYTF; cdr3_nt: TGTGCCACCAGTGATTTTGGACCGGGGGGGGGCTACACCTTC
clone_size: once; j_call: TRBJ1-1; d_call: .; v_call: TRBV5-1; cdr3_length: 18; cdr3_aa: CASSLENYGAGMNTEAFF; cdr3_nt: TGCGCCAGCAGCTTGGAGAACTACGGGGCGGGAATGAACACTGAAGCTTTCTTT
clone_size: .; j_call: TRBJ2-7; d_call: .; v_call: TRBV7-5; cdr3_length: 18; cdr3_aa: CVRSRLVASIPHSYEQYF; cdr3_nt: TGTGTCAGAAGCCGACTTGTGGCCTCAATCCCCCACTCCTACGAGCAGTACTTC
clone_size: .; j_call: TRBJ2-1; d_call: TRBD2; v_call: TRBV5-1; cdr3_length: 15; cdr3_aa: CASSSAGGPYNEQFF; cdr3_nt: TGCGCCAGCAGCTCAGCGGGGGGGCCCTACAATGAGCAGTTCTTC
clone_size: .; j_call: TRBJ1-6; d_call: .; v_call: TRBV14; cdr3_length: 14; cdr3_aa: CASSWSSYNSPLHF; cdr3_nt: TGTGCCAGCAGCTGGAGCTCCTATAATTCACCCCTCCACTTT
clone_size: few; j_call: TRBJ1-6; d_call: .; v_call: TRBV5-1; cdr3_length: 14; cdr3_aa: CASSPGTVNSPLHF; cdr3_nt: TGCGCCAGCAGCCCCGGGACGGTTAATTCACCCCTCCACTTT
clone_size: .; j_call: TRBJ1-5; d_call: .; v_call: TRBV4-1; cdr3_length: 16; cdr3_aa: CASSQDSGNSNQPQHF; cdr3_nt: TGCGCCAGCAGCCAAGATAGCGGAAATAGCAATCAGCCCCAGCATTTT
clone_size: once; j_call: TRBJ2-3; d_call: .; v_call: TRBV24-1; cdr3_length: 15; cdr3_aa: CATSDLVSSTDTQYF; cdr3_nt: TGTGCCACCAGTGATTTGGTGTCCAGCACAGATACGCAGTATTTT
clone_size: .; j_call: TRBJ1-1; d_call: TRBD1; v_call: TRBV19; cdr3_length: 11; cdr3_aa: CASSIRGVAFF; cdr3_nt: TGTGCCAGTAGTATCAGGGGGGTAGCTTTCTTT
clone_size: once; j_call: TRBJ1-2; d_call: TRBD1; v_call: TRBV6-1; cdr3_length: 17; cdr3_aa: CASSERQGYYINYGYTF; cdr3_nt: TGTGCCAGCAGTGAAAGACAGGGCTACTATATCAACTATGGCTACACCTTC
clone_size: .; j_call: TRBJ1-1; d_call: TRBD1; v_call: TRBV18; cdr3_length: 13; cdr3_aa: CASSKDRGREAFF; cdr3_nt: TGTGCCAGCTCAAAGGACAGGGGGCGTGAAGCTTTCTTT